What follows is one T cell receptor (beta chain) and its context. These data originate in a study of blood T cell repertoires in COVID-19. The germline V gene has CDR1 KGHDR and CDR2 SFDVKD. V was shortened by 3 bases and J by 4 bases, with 12 bases between the two germline ends. This CDR3 spans 15 amino acids. Sequencing was performed with immunoSEQ multiplex PCR; in TCRdb, only in-frame clones are kept and a portion is missing. The sample includes some 250,000 clones, around 86% of them seen just once. J is TRBJ2-1 and V is TRBV24-1; tentative D call: TRBD1 (6 bases). The clonotype comes from a woman in her twenties or thirties who had recovered from COVID-19. The sequencing input was peripheral blood. CDR3 sequence (DNA): TGTGCCACCAGTGATCCTTGGGACAAATACAATGAGCAGTTCTTC. It is translated as CATSDPWDKYNEQFF.